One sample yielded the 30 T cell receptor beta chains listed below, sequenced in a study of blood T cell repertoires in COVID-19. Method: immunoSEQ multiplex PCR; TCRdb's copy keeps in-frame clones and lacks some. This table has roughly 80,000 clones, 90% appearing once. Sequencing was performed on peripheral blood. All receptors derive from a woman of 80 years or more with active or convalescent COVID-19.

The CDR3 is CASSPRSDLPWNTEAFF. The CDR3 nucleotides are TGTGCCAGCTCACCACGAAGCGATTTACCATGGAACACTGAAGCTTTCTTT. V is TRBV18 and J is TRBJ1-1; unclear D gene. V was cut by 1 base and J by 1 base, with 16 bases left in between. Germline values: CDR1 KGHSH, CDR2 LQKENI. The CDR3 covers 17 residues. The full variable domain, its missing parts supplied by reference TRBV18 and TRBJ1-1, is NAGVMQNPRHLVRRRGQEARLRCSPMKGHSHVYWYRQLPEEGLKFMVYLQKENIIDESGMPKERFSAEFPKEGPSILRIQQVVRGDSAAYFCASSPRSDLPWNTEAFFGQGTRLTVV.

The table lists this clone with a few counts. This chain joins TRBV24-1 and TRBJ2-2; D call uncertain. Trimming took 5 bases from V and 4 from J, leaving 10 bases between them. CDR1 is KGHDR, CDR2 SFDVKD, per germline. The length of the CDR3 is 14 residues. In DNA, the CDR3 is TGTGCCACCAGTGGATACAGCCTCACCGGGGAGCTGTTTTTT. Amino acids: CATSGYSLTGELFF.

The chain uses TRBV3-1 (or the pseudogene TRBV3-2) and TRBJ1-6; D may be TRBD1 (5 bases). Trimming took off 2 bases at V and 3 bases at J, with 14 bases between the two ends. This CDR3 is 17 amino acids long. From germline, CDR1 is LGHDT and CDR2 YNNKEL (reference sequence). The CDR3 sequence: CASSQWQGTDYNSPLHF. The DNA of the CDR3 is TGTGCCAGCAGCCAATGGCAGGGAACAGACTATAATTCACCCCTCCACTTT.

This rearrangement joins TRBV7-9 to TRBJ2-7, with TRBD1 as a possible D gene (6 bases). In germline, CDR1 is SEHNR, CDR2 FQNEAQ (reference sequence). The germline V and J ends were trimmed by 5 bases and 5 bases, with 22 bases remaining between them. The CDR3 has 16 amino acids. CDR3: CASSPRGGDARNEQYF. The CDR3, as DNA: TGTGCCAGCAGCCCCCGTGGGGGCGACGCCAGGAACGAGCAGTACTTC.

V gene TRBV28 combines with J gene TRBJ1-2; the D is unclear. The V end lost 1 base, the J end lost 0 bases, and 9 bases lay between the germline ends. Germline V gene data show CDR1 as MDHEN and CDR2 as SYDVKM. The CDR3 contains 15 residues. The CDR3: CASSLLYGANYGYTF. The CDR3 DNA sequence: TGTGCCAGCAGTTTATTATACGGAGCTAACTATGGCTACACCTTC.

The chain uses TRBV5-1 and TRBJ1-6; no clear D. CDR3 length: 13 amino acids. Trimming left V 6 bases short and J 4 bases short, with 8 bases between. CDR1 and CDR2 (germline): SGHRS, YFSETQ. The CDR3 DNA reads TGCGCCAGCACCGCAGGATATAATTCACCCCTCCACTTT. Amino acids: CASTAGYNSPLHF.

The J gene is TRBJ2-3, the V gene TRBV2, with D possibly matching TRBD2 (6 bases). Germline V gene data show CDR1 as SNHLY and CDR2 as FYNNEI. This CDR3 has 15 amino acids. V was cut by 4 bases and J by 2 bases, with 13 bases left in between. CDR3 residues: CASSVGGSLTDTQYF. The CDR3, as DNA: TGTGCCAGCAGTGTAGGAGGGTCCCTCACAGATACGCAGTATTTT.

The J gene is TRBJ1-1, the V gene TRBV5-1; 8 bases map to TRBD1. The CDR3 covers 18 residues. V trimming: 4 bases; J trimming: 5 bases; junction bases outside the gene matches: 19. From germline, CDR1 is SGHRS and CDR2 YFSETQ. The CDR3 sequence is CASSPGRTGRMRGTEAFF. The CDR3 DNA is TGCGCCAGCAGCCCGGGGCGGACAGGGAGGATGAGGGGAACTGAAGCTTTCTTT.

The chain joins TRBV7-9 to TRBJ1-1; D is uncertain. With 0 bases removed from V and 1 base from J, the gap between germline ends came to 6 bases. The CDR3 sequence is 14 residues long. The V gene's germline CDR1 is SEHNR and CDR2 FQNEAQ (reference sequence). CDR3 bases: TGTGCCAGCAGCTTAGCGGCAGGGAACACTGAAGCTTTCTTT. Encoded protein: CASSLAAGNTEAFF.

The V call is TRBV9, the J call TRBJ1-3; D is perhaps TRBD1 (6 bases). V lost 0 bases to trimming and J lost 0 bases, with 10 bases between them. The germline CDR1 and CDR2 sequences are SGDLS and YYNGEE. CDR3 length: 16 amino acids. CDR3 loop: CASSVGGPSSGNTIYF. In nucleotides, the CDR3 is TGTGCCAGCAGCGTAGGGGGGCCAAGCTCTGGAAACACCATATATTTT.

The CDR3 here is CASSQSPNPQLGEQYF. The CDR3 coding sequence is TGCGCCAGCAGTCAATCGCCCAACCCGCAACTCGGGGAGCAGTACTTC. The gene calls are TRBV23-1 and TRBJ2-7; D uncertain. TRBV23-1 is marked as an open reading frame, function uncertain. This CDR3 has 16 amino acids. V was trimmed by 0 bases and J by 7 bases, leaving 19 bases between them.

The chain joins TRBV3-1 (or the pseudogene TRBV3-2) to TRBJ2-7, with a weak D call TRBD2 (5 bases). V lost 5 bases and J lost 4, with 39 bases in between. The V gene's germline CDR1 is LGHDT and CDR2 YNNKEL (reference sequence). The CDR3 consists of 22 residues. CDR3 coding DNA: TGTGCCAGCAGCTCCCAAATCATCGGGGTAGCACCCGTCACCTCGCCTCGGTACGAGCAGTACTTC. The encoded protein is CASSSQIIGVAPVTSPRYEQYF.

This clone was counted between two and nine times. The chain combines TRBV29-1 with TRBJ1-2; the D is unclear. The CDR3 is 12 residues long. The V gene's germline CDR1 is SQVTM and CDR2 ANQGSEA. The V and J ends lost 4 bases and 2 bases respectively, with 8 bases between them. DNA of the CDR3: TGCAGCGTTGGGGCGGGGAACTATGGCTACACCTTC. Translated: CSVGAGNYGYTF. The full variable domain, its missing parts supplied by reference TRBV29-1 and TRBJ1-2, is SAVISQKPSRDICQRGTSLTIQCQVDSQVTMMFWYRQQPGQSLTLIATANQGSEATYESGFVIDKFPISRPNLTFSTLTVSNMSPEDSSIYLCSVGAGNYGYTFGSGTRLTVV.

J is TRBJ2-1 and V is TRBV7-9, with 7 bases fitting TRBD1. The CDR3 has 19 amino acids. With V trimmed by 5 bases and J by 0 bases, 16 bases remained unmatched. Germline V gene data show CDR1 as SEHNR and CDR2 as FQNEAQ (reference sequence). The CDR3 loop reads CASSPRQTGPLSSYNEQFF. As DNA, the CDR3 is TGTGCCAGCAGCCCGAGGCAGACAGGGCCATTAAGCTCCTACAATGAGCAGTTCTTC.

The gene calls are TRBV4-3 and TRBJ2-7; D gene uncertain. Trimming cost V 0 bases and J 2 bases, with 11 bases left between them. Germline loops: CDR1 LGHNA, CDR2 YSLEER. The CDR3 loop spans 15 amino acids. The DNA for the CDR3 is TGCGCCAGCAGCCAAGATGCAGATTGGCCCTACGAGCAGTACTTC. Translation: CASSQDADWPYEQYF.

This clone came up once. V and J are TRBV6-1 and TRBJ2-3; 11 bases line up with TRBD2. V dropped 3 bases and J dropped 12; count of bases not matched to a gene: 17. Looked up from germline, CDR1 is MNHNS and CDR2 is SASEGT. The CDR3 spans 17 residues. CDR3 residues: CASSELSLAGGLIPQYF. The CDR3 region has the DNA TGTGCCAGCAGTGAGTTGTCCCTAGCGGGGGGTCTAATTCCACAGTATTTT.

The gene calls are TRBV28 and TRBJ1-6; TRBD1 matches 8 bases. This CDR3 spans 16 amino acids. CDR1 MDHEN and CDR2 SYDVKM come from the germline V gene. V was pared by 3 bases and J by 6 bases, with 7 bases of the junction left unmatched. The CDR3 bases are TGTGCCAGCAGTTTTCGGACAGGGAGGGTTAATTCACCCCTCCACTTT. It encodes CASSFRTGRVNSPLHF.

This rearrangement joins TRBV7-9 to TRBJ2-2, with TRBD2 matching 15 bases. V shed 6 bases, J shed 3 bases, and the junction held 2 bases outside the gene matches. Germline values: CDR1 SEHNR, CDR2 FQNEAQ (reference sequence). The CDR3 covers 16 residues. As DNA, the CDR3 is TGTGCCAGCAGTCGGACTAGCGGGGGGGACACCGGGGAGCTGTTTTTT. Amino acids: CASSRTSGGDTGELFF.

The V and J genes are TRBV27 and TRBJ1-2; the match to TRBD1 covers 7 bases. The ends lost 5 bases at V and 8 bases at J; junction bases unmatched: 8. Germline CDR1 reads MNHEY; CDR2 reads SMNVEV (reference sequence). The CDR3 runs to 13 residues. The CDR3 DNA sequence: TGTGCCAGCAGTCCCCACAGGGGTAACGGCTACACCTTC. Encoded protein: CASSPHRGNGYTF.

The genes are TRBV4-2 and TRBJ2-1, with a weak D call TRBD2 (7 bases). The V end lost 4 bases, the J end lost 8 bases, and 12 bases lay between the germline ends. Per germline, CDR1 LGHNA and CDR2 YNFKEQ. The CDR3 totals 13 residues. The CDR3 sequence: CASSRRGGDEQFF. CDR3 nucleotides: TGTGCCAGCAGCCGACGAGGGGGGGATGAGCAGTTCTTC.

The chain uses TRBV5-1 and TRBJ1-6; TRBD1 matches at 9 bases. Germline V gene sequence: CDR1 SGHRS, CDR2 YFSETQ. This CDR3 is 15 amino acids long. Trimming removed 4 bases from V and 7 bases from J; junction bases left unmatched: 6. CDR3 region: CASSIWDRENSPLHF. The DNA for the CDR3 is TGCGCCAGCAGCATCTGGGACAGGGAGAATTCACCCCTCCACTTT.

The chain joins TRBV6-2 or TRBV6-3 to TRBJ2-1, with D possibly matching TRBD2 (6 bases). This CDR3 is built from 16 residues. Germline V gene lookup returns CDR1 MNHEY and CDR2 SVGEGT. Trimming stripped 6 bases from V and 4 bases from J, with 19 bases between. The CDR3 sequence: CASSSPLALVYNEQFF. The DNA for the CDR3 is TGTGCCAGCAGCTCCCCCCTAGCGCTGGTTTACAATGAGCAGTTCTTC.

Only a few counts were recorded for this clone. CDR3 loop: CASSLNRGNQETQYF. The CDR3 DNA sequence: TGTGCCAGCAGCTTAAATAGGGGGAACCAAGAGACCCAGTACTTC. The chain has TRBV7-2 and TRBJ2-5; D is perhaps TRBD1 (6 bases). Germline V gene data show CDR1 as SGHTA and CDR2 as FQGNSA. The CDR3 extends over 15 amino acids. V gave up 2 bases and J gave up 0 bases, with 10 bases separating them.

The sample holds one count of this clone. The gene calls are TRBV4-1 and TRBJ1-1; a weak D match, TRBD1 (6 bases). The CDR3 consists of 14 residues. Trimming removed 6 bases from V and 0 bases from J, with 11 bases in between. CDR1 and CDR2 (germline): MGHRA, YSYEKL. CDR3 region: CASRKGQLNTEAFF. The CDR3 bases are TGCGCCAGCAGAAAAGGACAGCTGAACACTGAAGCTTTCTTT.

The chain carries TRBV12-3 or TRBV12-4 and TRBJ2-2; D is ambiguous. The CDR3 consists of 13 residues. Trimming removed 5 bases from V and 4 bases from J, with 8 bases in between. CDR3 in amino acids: CASSLYSTGELFF. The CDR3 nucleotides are TGTGCCAGCAGTCTTTACTCCACCGGGGAGCTGTTTTTT.

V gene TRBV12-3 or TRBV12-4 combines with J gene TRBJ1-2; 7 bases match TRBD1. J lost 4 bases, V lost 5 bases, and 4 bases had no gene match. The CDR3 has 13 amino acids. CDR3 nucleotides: TGTGCCAGCAGTCCTCAGGGGGGCTATGGCTACACCTTC. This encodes CASSPQGGYGYTF.

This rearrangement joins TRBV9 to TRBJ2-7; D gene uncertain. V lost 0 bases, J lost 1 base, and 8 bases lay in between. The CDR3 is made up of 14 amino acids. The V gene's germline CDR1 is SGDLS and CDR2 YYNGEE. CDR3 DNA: TGTGCCAGCAGCGTAGGAGGCGAATCCTACGAGCAGTACTTC. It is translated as CASSVGGESYEQYF.

The CDR3 region is CASSTGEGTDTQYF. The CDR3 bases are TGTGCCAGCAGCACGGGGGAGGGGACAGATACGCAGTATTTT. The chain joins TRBV6-5 to TRBJ2-3, with TRBD2 matching over 7 bases. The J segment lost 3 bases and the V segment lost 6 bases, leaving 6 bases of the junction unmatched. There are 14 residues in the CDR3. The germline V gene has CDR1 MNHEY and CDR2 SVGAGI.

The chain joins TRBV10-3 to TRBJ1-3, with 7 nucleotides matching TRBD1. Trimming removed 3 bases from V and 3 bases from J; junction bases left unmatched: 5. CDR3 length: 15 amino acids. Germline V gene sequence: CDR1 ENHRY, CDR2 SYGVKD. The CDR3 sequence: CAISDSTGFGNTIYF. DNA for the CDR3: TGTGCCATCAGTGATTCGACAGGGTTTGGAAACACCATATATTTT.

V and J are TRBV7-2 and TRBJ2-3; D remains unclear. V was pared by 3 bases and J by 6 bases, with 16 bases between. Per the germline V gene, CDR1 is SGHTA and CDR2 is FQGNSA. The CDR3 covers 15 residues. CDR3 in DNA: TGTGCCAGCAGCTTGAGATCCTTATCCCTGGATACGCAGTATTTT. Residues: CASSLRSLSLDTQYF.